These T cell receptor beta chains were read from a single sample in a study of shared clonotypes between healthy human individuals. Clones were sequenced by immunoSEQ multiplex PCR, and TCRdb holds only the in-frame ones, with some missing. The sample lists about 2.1 million clones; more than 85% were seen once. The sequencing input was naive CD8+ T cells from PBMCs. These receptors were obtained from a man aged 18 to 30 in good health. Some clones in this sample may be carry-over from other donors' samples. The CDR3 runs from the conserved cysteine through the conserved F or W. Fields, in order: V gene, J gene, CDR3 length, clone size, D gene, CDR3 protein, CDR3 DNA. The D gene is left open where the match is weak. Expanded clones are given a class, and other clones once, few, many or no size at all.

TRBV28	TRBJ2-1	15	.	TRBD2	CASSSRDYIYNEQFF	TGTGCCAGCAGCTCCCGGGACTACATCTACAATGAGCAGTTCTTC
TRBV4-2	TRBJ2-2	15	.	.	CASSQGRPSTGELFF	TGTGCCAGCAGCCAAGGGAGACCTAGTACCGGGGAGCTGTTTTTT
TRBV25-1	TRBJ1-1	15	few	.	CASSELAGSYTEAFF	TGTGCCAGCAGTGAATTGGCAGGGTCGTACACTGAAGCTTTCTTT
TRBV14	TRBJ2-5	15	.	.	CASSQGGVRKETQYF	TGTGCCAGCAGCCAAGGGGGGGTCAGGAAAGAGACCCAGTACTTC
TRBV19	TRBJ2-3	13	.	.	CASSPPPRDTQYF	TGTGCCAGTAGCCCCCCGCCCAGGGATACGCAGTATTTT
TRBV4-3	TRBJ2-1	16	.	TRBD2	CASSPGTRTSYNEQFF	TGCGCCAGCAGCCCCGGGACTAGGACTTCTTACAATGAGCAGTTCTTC
TRBV11-2	TRBJ2-1	15	.	.	CASSLARGNVNEQFF	TGTGCCAGCAGCTTAGCGAGAGGGAACGTCAATGAGCAGTTCTTC
TRBV13	TRBJ1-5	17	.	.	CASSFQQGKASNQPQHF	TGTGCCAGCAGCTTTCAACAGGGAAAGGCTAGCAATCAGCCCCAGCATTTT
TRBV7-8	TRBJ1-2	13	.	.	CASSSSVNYGYTF	TGTGCCAGCAGCTCCTCAGTTAACTATGGCTACACCTTC
TRBV27	TRBJ2-1	16	once	TRBD1	CASSLSAGTGLHEQFF	TGTGCCAGCAGTTTATCGGCGGGGACAGGGCTGCATGAGCAGTTCTTC
TRBV19	TRBJ2-7	13	few	.	CASSIVGSYEQYF	TGTGCCAGTAGTATAGTCGGTTCCTACGAGCAGTACTTC
TRBV19	TRBJ1-5	16	.	.	CASSLRQGYSNQPQHF	TGTGCCAGTAGCCTCCGTCAAGGATATAGCAATCAGCCCCAGCATTTT
TRBV15	TRBJ2-7	15	.	TRBD2	CATSSRREGLNEQYF	TGTGCCACCAGCAGCAGGCGGGAGGGCCTCAACGAGCAGTACTTC
TRBV27	TRBJ1-1	14	few	.	CASSLRGRNTEAFF	TGTGCCAGCAGTTTAAGGGGCAGAAACACTGAAGCTTTCTTT
TRBV28	TRBJ2-7	12	.	.	CASMSGAYEQYF	TGTGCCAGCATGTCGGGTGCCTACGAGCAGTACTTC
TRBV4-1	TRBJ2-7	16	.	.	CASTPTGTGSSYEQYF	TGCGCCAGCACCCCAACCGGGACGGGAAGCTCCTACGAGCAGTACTTC
TRBV30	TRBJ1-4	17	.	TRBD1	CAWSNRGLDATNEKLFF	TGTGCCTGGAGTAACAGGGGACTCGACGCAACTAATGAAAAACTGTTTTTT
TRBV27	TRBJ1-5	13	.	.	CASSPRVGQPQHF	TGTGCCAGCAGTCCTCGGGTGGGTCAGCCCCAGCATTTT
TRBV7-9	TRBJ2-4	17	.	.	CASSFYRAQLAKNIQYF	TGTGCCAGCAGTTTCTACCGGGCCCAGCTAGCCAAAAACATTCAGTACTTC
TRBV15	TRBJ2-1	13	.	.	CATSRPGWLEQFF	TGTGCCACCAGCAGACCAGGGTGGCTTGAGCAGTTCTTC
TRBV27	TRBJ1-2	17	.	.	CASSPYSPGISNYGYTF	TGTGCCAGCAGTCCCTATTCCCCCGGGATTTCTAACTATGGCTACACCTTC
TRBV28	TRBJ2-6	19	.	TRBD2	CASSLNFRLAGAGANVLTF	TGTGCCAGCAGTTTAAATTTTCGGCTAGCGGGAGCTGGGGCCAACGTCCTGACTTTC
TRBV11-2	TRBJ1-1	16	.	.	CASSLGLGGMNTEAFF	TGTGCCAGCAGCTTAGGCCTGGGAGGAATGAACACTGAAGCTTTCTTT
TRBV11-2	TRBJ2-7	13	few	TRBD1	CASSRTGGYEQYF	TGTGCCAGCAGCCGGACAGGGGGCTACGAGCAGTACTTC
TRBV7-9	TRBJ1-2	13	.	.	CASSFQGGYGYTF	TGTGCCAGCAGCTTTCAGGGAGGCTATGGCTACACCTTC
TRBV7-2	TRBJ2-1	12	.	.	CASSLGRSEQFF	TGTGCCAGCAGCTTAGGACGGAGTGAGCAGTTCTTC
TRBV7-9	TRBJ2-7	18	.	TRBD1	CASQGAPGQGKGEDEQYF	TGTGCCAGCCAGGGGGCCCCGGGACAGGGGAAGGGCGAAGACGAGCAGTACTTC
TRBV28	TRBJ1-1	12	.	.	CASSSTGSEAFF	TGTGCCAGCAGTTCCACAGGGTCTGAAGCTTTCTTT
TRBV11-2	TRBJ1-2	14	.	.	CASSLVPDSAGYTF	TGTGCCAGCAGCTTAGTCCCAGACTCGGCTGGCTACACCTTC
TRBV4-1	TRBJ2-5	16	.	.	CASSQEGLREQETQYF	TGCGCCAGCAGCCAAGAAGGGCTAAGGGAACAAGAGACCCAGTACTTC
TRBV2	TRBJ1-4	16	.	.	CASREKMTETNEKLFF	TGTGCCAGCAGAGAAAAAATGACAGAAACTAATGAAAAACTGTTTTTT
TRBV6-5	TRBJ2-2	14	.	.	CASRGLGGPGELFF	TGTGCCAGCAGGGGACTCGGGGGGCCCGGGGAGCTGTTTTTT
TRBV30	TRBJ2-7	13	.	.	CASVTRASYEQYF	TGTGCCTCAGTAACCAGGGCCTCCTACGAGCAGTACTTC
TRBV12-5	TRBJ2-3	19	.	.	CASGLVLSGSDTSTDTQYF	TGTGCTAGTGGTTTGGTACTTTCGGGCTCGGATACTAGCACAGATACGCAGTATTTT
TRBV21-1	TRBJ2-1	18	.	.	CASSKAFYGRTYYNEQFF	TGTGCCAGCAGCAAAGCGTTCTATGGGCGGACCTACTACAATGAGCAGTTCTTC
TRBV28	TRBJ2-2	16	.	.	CASSLFPSAASGELFF	TGTGCCAGCAGTTTATTCCCCAGCGCCGCGTCCGGGGAGCTGTTTTTT
TRBV9	TRBJ1-1	12	.	.	CASSKGRGEAFF	TGTGCCAGCAGCAAAGGGCGCGGTGAAGCTTTCTTT
TRBV7-9	TRBJ2-3	14	.	.	CASRLGSGTDTQYF	TGTGCCAGCAGATTAGGGTCGGGCACAGATACGCAGTATTTT
TRBV28	TRBJ2-1	16	once	TRBD2	CASSFQTSGNYNEQFF	TGTGCCAGCAGTTTCCAAACTAGCGGGAACTACAATGAGCAGTTCTTC
TRBV7-9	TRBJ2-7	18	.	TRBD2	CASSLTQKKSAGAYEQYF	TGTGCCAGCAGCTTAACCCAGAAAAAATCAGCGGGAGCCTACGAGCAGTACTTC
TRBV29-1	TRBJ2-1	15	.	TRBD2	CSVEMAGGAYNEQFF	TGCAGCGTTGAGATGGCGGGAGGAGCCTACAATGAGCAGTTCTTC
TRBV11-2	TRBJ2-7	14	.	.	CASSGRQAPYEQYF	TGTGCCAGCAGCGGGCGACAGGCGCCCTACGAGCAGTACTTC
TRBV4-2	TRBJ1-2	15	.	.	CASSQDRGQGYGYTF	TGTGCCAGCAGCCAAGATCGGGGGCAGGGCTATGGCTACACCTTC
TRBV11-3	TRBJ2-3	14	.	.	CASSSLSDPKAQYF	TGTGCCAGCAGCTCACTCTCGGATCCGAAAGCGCAGTATTTT
TRBV15	TRBJ1-5	15	few	.	CATSRYGATNQPQHF	TGTGCCACCAGCAGATACGGGGCCACCAATCAGCCCCAGCATTTT
TRBV27	TRBJ2-5	16	.	TRBD2	CASAYGGGHRVETQYF	TGTGCCAGCGCCTACGGCGGGGGGCATCGAGTAGAGACCCAGTACTTC
TRBV4-1	TRBJ2-5	16	.	.	CASSQGAVTLQETQYF	TGCGCCAGCAGCCAAGGGGCCGTGACACTCCAAGAGACCCAGTACTTC
TRBV6-1	TRBJ2-7	17	.	.	CASSELRLGAQMYEQYF	TGTGCCAGCAGTGAATTGAGATTAGGCGCCCAAATGTACGAGCAGTACTTC
TRBV9	TRBJ2-3	14	.	.	CASSPDSFTDTQYF	TGTGCCAGCAGCCCGGATAGCTTCACAGATACGCAGTATTTT